The T cell receptor beta chain under discussion was sequenced for a study of blood T cell repertoires in COVID-19. Study overall: The study drew acute and convalescent COVID-19 samples from the United States, Italy and Spain. From T cells, B-cell-depleted T cells, or PBMCs came the material, which was cDNA or gDNA.

Sequencing was performed with immunoSEQ multiplex PCR; in TCRdb, only in-frame clones are kept and a portion is missing. The top ten clones hold roughly an eighth of a sample with over 30,000 clones, about nine tenths of them seen once. This CDR3 has 14 amino acids. Unmatched junction bases numbered 5, after V lost 3 bases and J lost 4 bases. Looked up from germline, CDR1 is SGHTA and CDR2 is FQGTGA. The rearrangement uses TRBV7-3 and TRBJ1-1, with TRBD1 matching over 7 bases. This sequence originates from a human donor with active COVID-19. The donor label of this sample is uncertain. The sequenced sample was peripheral blood. The CDR3: CASSLTGFGTEAFF. CDR3 in DNA: TGTGCCAGCAGCTTGACAGGGTTTGGCACTGAAGCTTTCTTT.